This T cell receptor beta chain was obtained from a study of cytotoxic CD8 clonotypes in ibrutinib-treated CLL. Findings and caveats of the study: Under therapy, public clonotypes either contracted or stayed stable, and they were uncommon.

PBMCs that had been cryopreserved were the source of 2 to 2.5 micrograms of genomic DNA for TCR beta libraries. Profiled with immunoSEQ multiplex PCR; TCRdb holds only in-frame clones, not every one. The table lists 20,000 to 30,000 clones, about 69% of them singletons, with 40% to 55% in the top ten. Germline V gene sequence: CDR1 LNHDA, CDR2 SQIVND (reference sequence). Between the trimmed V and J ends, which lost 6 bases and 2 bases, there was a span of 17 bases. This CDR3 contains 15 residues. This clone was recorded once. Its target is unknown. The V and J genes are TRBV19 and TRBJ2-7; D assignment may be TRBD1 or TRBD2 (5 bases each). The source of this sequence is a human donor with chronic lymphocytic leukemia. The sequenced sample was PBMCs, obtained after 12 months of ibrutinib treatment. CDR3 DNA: TGTGCCAGTAGCCTATCCGGGACGGAGGCCTACGAGCAGTACTTC. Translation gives CASSLSGTEAYEQYF.